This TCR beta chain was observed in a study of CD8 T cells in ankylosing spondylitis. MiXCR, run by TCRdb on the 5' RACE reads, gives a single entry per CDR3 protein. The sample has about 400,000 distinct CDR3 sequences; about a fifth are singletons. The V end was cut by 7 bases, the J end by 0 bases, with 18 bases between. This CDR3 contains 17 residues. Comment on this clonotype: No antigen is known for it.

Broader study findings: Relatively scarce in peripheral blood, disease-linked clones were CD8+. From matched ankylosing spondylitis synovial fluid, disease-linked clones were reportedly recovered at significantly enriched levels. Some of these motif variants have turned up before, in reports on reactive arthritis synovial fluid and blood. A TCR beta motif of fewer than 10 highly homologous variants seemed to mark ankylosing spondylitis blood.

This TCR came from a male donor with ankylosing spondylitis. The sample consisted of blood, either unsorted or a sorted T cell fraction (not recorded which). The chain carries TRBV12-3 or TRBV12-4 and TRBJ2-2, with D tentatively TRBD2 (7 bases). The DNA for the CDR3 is TGTGCCAGCACCCCGTGGGGCGGGGGCCCGAACACCGGGGAGCTGTTTTTT. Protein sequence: CASTPWGGGPNTGELFF.